Listed below are T cell receptor beta chains from one sample, sequenced in a study of blood T cell repertoires in COVID-19. Sequencing was performed with immunoSEQ multiplex PCR; in TCRdb, only in-frame clones are kept and a portion is missing. The sample yields about 220,000 clones, 80% to 90% seen once. Sample: PBMCs or T cells enriched from blood (not recorded which). The receptors come from a woman aged 18-29 years in a cohort exposed to, infected with or recovered from COVID-19 (not recorded which). CDR3s include the opening cysteine and the closing phenylalanine or tryptophan. The D gene is left open where the match is weak. Where a row states a size, it is once, few, many or the class of an expanded clone; other rows omit it.

J gene: TRBJ1-2; clone size: NA; V gene: TRBV7-2; D gene: NA; CDR3 DNA: TGTGCCAGCAGCTTATTGGGGGGGCGGATATACGGCTACACCTTC; CDR3 protein: CASSLLGGRIYGYTF
J gene: TRBJ2-1; clone size: NA; V gene: TRBV5-6; D gene: NA; CDR3 DNA: TGTGCCAGCAGCTTGGAAGGGCGGGACTGGTACTCCTACAATGAGCAGTTCTTC; CDR3 protein: CASSLEGRDWYSYNEQFF
J gene: TRBJ2-3; clone size: NA; V gene: TRBV29-1; D gene: NA; CDR3 DNA: TGCAGCGTTGAACCCTACCTTGATACGCAGTATTTT; CDR3 protein: CSVEPYLDTQYF
J gene: TRBJ1-5; clone size: NA; V gene: TRBV5-5; D gene: NA; CDR3 DNA: TGTGCCAGCAGCTTTGTTGGGGGGGCGGATCAGCCCCAGCATTTT; CDR3 protein: CASSFVGGADQPQHF
J gene: TRBJ2-3; clone size: NA; V gene: TRBV5-1; D gene: NA; CDR3 DNA: TGCGCCAGCAGCCCCACCAAGACAGGCGGGGGCGCAGATACGCAGTATTTT; CDR3 protein: CASSPTKTGGGADTQYF
J gene: TRBJ2-1; clone size: NA; V gene: TRBV11-3; D gene: TRBD2; CDR3 DNA: TGTGCCAGCAGCCCTTGGGGGGGAGCCTACAATGAGCAGTTCTTC; CDR3 protein: CASSPWGGAYNEQFF
J gene: TRBJ2-1; clone size: NA; V gene: TRBV7-2; D gene: NA; CDR3 DNA: TGTGCCAGCAGCCGGTACTCCTACAATGAGCAGTTCTTC; CDR3 protein: CASSRYSYNEQFF
J gene: TRBJ2-7; clone size: NA; V gene: TRBV28; D gene: TRBD1; CDR3 DNA: TGTGCCAGCAGCCCAAGACAGGGGGCTATTAACGAGCAGTACTTC; CDR3 protein: CASSPRQGAINEQYF
J gene: TRBJ2-7; clone size: NA; V gene: TRBV4-2; D gene: NA; CDR3 DNA: TGTGCCAGCAGCCAAGATGGGCAGCCTCGCTACGAGCAGTACTTC; CDR3 protein: CASSQDGQPRYEQYF
J gene: TRBJ2-7; clone size: NA; V gene: TRBV19; D gene: TRBD2; CDR3 DNA: TGTGCCAGTACTAGCGGGGAAAACTACGAGCAGTACTTC; CDR3 protein: CASTSGENYEQYF
J gene: TRBJ2-7; clone size: NA; V gene: TRBV27; D gene: TRBD1; CDR3 DNA: TGTGCCAGCAGTTTCTTTCCGGGACAGGGGGCGGAGGAGCAGTACTTC; CDR3 protein: CASSFFPGQGAEEQYF
J gene: TRBJ2-7; clone size: NA; V gene: TRBV24-1; D gene: TRBD2; CDR3 DNA: TGTGCCACCAGTGATTTGGAGGCTAGCGGAACCTACGAGCAGTACTTC; CDR3 protein: CATSDLEASGTYEQYF
J gene: TRBJ1-4; clone size: NA; V gene: TRBV3-1/TRBV3-2; D gene: NA; CDR3 DNA: TGTGCCAGCAGCCCCGACAGTGCAACTAATGAAAAACTGTTTTTT; CDR3 protein: CASSPDSATNEKLFF
J gene: TRBJ1-2; clone size: NA; V gene: TRBV28; D gene: NA; CDR3 DNA: TGTGCCAGCAGTTTCAAGGGGTATGGCTACACCTTC; CDR3 protein: CASSFKGYGYTF
J gene: TRBJ1-1; clone size: once; V gene: TRBV5-1; D gene: NA; CDR3 DNA: TGCGCCAGCAGCCTATTTTCCGGACAGAACACTGAAGCTTTCTTT; CDR3 protein: CASSLFSGQNTEAFF
J gene: TRBJ1-6; clone size: NA; V gene: TRBV2; D gene: NA; CDR3 DNA: TGTGCCAGCAGTTCAGGGTGGATTAATTCACCCCTCCACTTT; CDR3 protein: CASSSGWINSPLHF
J gene: TRBJ2-2; clone size: few; V gene: TRBV5-4; D gene: TRBD1; CDR3 DNA: TGTGCCAGCAGCCTGGACAGGGGGGCCACCGGGGAGCTGTTTTTT; CDR3 protein: CASSLDRGATGELFF
J gene: TRBJ1-5; clone size: NA; V gene: TRBV7-6; D gene: NA; CDR3 DNA: TGTGCCAGCAGCTTAGAAGGTGAGGGTCAGCCCCAGCATTTT; CDR3 protein: CASSLEGEGQPQHF
J gene: TRBJ2-1; clone size: NA; V gene: TRBV19; D gene: TRBD2; CDR3 DNA: TGTGCCAGTACGTCGCGGGGGATTAGTGTGGGTGAGCAGTTCTTC; CDR3 protein: CASTSRGISVGEQFF
J gene: TRBJ2-7; clone size: NA; V gene: TRBV27; D gene: NA; CDR3 DNA: TGTGCCAGCAGTTCGGAGACCCGGGCCTACGAGCAGTACTTC; CDR3 protein: CASSSETRAYEQYF
J gene: TRBJ2-5; clone size: NA; V gene: TRBV29-1; D gene: NA; CDR3 DNA: TGCAGCGTTGATGGACAGTACCAAGAGACCCAGTACTTC; CDR3 protein: CSVDGQYQETQYF
J gene: TRBJ1-1; clone size: NA; V gene: TRBV19; D gene: NA; CDR3 DNA: TGTGCCAGTAGGCGAGTCGGAGAGAACACTGAAGCTTTCTTT; CDR3 protein: CASRRVGENTEAFF
J gene: TRBJ2-5; clone size: NA; V gene: TRBV11-3; D gene: NA; CDR3 DNA: TGTGCCAGCAGCAAGGACAGCCGTCAAGAGACCCAGTACTTC; CDR3 protein: CASSKDSRQETQYF
J gene: TRBJ1-6; clone size: NA; V gene: TRBV28; D gene: NA; CDR3 DNA: TGTGCCAGCAGTTTAAGACAGGATAATTCACCCCTCCACTTT; CDR3 protein: CASSLRQDNSPLHF
J gene: TRBJ1-3; clone size: NA; V gene: TRBV6-5; D gene: TRBD1; CDR3 DNA: TGTGCCAGCAGTTACGACAGGGGGATTGGAAACACCATATATTTT; CDR3 protein: CASSYDRGIGNTIYF
J gene: TRBJ2-5; clone size: once; V gene: TRBV7-9; D gene: TRBD1; CDR3 DNA: TGTGCCAGCAGCAGACGGGACAGACAAGAGACCCAGTACTTC; CDR3 protein: CASSRRDRQETQYF
J gene: TRBJ2-7; clone size: NA; V gene: TRBV30; D gene: NA; CDR3 DNA: TGTGCCTGGAGTATCGTGCGGGGTCCCTACGAGCAGTACTTC; CDR3 protein: CAWSIVRGPYEQYF
J gene: TRBJ2-1; clone size: NA; V gene: TRBV5-1; D gene: TRBD2; CDR3 DNA: TGCGCCAGCAGATTGGGTCTGCTAGCGGGAGGTACCTACAATGAGCAGTTCTTC; CDR3 protein: CASRLGLLAGGTYNEQFF
J gene: TRBJ2-3; clone size: NA; V gene: TRBV19; D gene: TRBD2; CDR3 DNA: TGTGCCAGTAGTATCGGGCCGGGACTAGCGGGCACAGATACGCAGTATTTT; CDR3 protein: CASSIGPGLAGTDTQYF
J gene: TRBJ2-2; clone size: NA; V gene: TRBV12-1; D gene: NA; CDR3 DNA: TGTGCCAGCAGCTTTAAAGGGTGGGAGAGGGGGCGCACCGGGGAGCTGTTTTTT; CDR3 protein: CASSFKGWERGRTGELFF
J gene: TRBJ1-2; clone size: NA; V gene: TRBV13; D gene: TRBD1; CDR3 DNA: TGTGCCAGCAGCGACAGGGCCGTTTGGGGCTACACCTTC; CDR3 protein: CASSDRAVWGYTF
J gene: TRBJ1-2; clone size: NA; V gene: TRBV7-8; D gene: NA; CDR3 DNA: TGTGCCAGCAGCTTAGGGGAGGGGATTGGGTATGGCTACACCTTC; CDR3 protein: CASSLGEGIGYGYTF
J gene: TRBJ1-1; clone size: NA; V gene: TRBV2; D gene: NA; CDR3 DNA: TGTGCCAGCAGTGCCTCTCTGAACACTGAAGCTTTCTTT; CDR3 protein: CASSASLNTEAFF
J gene: TRBJ1-2; clone size: NA; V gene: TRBV6-5; D gene: NA; CDR3 DNA: TGTGCCAGCAGTTACTCAGCGGGCGGCAACTATGGCTACACCTTC; CDR3 protein: CASSYSAGGNYGYTF
J gene: TRBJ2-3; clone size: NA; V gene: TRBV9; D gene: NA; CDR3 DNA: TGTGCCAGCAGCGTAGGGGGGGATAAAAGCACAGATACGCAGTATTTT; CDR3 protein: CASSVGGDKSTDTQYF
J gene: TRBJ1-2; clone size: NA; V gene: TRBV19; D gene: TRBD1; CDR3 DNA: TGTGCCAGTAGTATACCGGGACAGGGACGCTACACCTTC; CDR3 protein: CASSIPGQGRYTF
J gene: TRBJ1-2; clone size: few; V gene: TRBV28; D gene: TRBD1; CDR3 DNA: TGTGCCATTACCTCACAGGGGAGGTCGCACTATGGCTACACCTTC; CDR3 protein: CAITSQGRSHYGYTF
J gene: TRBJ1-2; clone size: NA; V gene: TRBV29-1; D gene: NA; CDR3 DNA: TGCAGCGTTGCCGGGACTCCGAACTATGGCTACACCTTC; CDR3 protein: CSVAGTPNYGYTF
J gene: TRBJ2-7; clone size: few; V gene: TRBV5-8; D gene: TRBD1; CDR3 DNA: TGTGCCAGCAGCAAGGGACAGGGCGGTTCCTACGAGCAGTACTTC; CDR3 protein: CASSKGQGGSYEQYF
J gene: TRBJ2-7; clone size: NA; V gene: TRBV11-2; D gene: TRBD2; CDR3 DNA: TGTGCCAGCAGGGGGACTAGCGACTCCTACGAGCAGTACTTC; CDR3 protein: CASRGTSDSYEQYF
J gene: TRBJ1-1; clone size: NA; V gene: TRBV5-1; D gene: NA; CDR3 DNA: TGCGCCAGCAGCTCGGCCCGAACAGGTAACACTGAAGCTTTCTTT; CDR3 protein: CASSSARTGNTEAFF
J gene: TRBJ2-1; clone size: NA; V gene: TRBV7-8; D gene: NA; CDR3 DNA: TGTGCCAGCAGCCCCCGCCTAAACAGGCCCGGGGGTGTTGAGCAGTTCTTC; CDR3 protein: CASSPRLNRPGGVEQFF
J gene: TRBJ2-2; clone size: NA; V gene: TRBV9; D gene: TRBD1; CDR3 DNA: TGTGCCAGCAGCTCCCGGACAGGGAAGACCGGGGAGCTGTTTTTT; CDR3 protein: CASSSRTGKTGELFF